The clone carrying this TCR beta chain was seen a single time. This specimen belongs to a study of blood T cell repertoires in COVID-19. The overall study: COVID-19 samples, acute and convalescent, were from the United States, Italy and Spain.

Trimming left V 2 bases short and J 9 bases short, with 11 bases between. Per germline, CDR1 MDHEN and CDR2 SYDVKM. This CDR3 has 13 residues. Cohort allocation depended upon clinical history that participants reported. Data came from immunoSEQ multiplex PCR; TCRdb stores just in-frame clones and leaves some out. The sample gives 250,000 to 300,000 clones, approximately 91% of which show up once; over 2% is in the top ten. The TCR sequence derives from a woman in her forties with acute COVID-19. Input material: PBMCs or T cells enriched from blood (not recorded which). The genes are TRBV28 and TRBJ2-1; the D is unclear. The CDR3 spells CASSLRSPAEQFF. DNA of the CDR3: TGTGCCAGCAGTTTACGGAGCCCGGCTGAGCAGTTCTTC.